This T cell receptor (beta chain) was sequenced in a study of CXCR3-negative and CXCR3-positive naive CD8 T cells. Worth noting for this clonotype: Its antigen is unknown.

Broader study findings: Against CXCR3-negative naive cells, CXCR3-positive naive cells showed more hydrophobic TRB CDR3s.

Per germline, CDR1 SGHRS and CDR2 YFSETQ. CDR3 size: 16 residues. 5' RACE that incorporated UMI labels was used to prepare the TRB cDNA libraries. Reanalyzing the 5' RACE reads, TCRdb keeps one entry per CDR3 protein, without DNA. The sample data list roughly 6,800 distinct CDR3 sequences. V is TRBV5-1 and J is TRBJ2-3. Sequences were obtained from naive CXCR3+ CD8+ T cells from blood. The subset: CD45RO-CCR7+CD27+CD95- naive CD8+ T cells expressing CXCR3 (TNR3+). The clonotype comes from a human donor in good health. Some clones in this sample may be carry-over from other donors' samples. The chain's CDR3 is CASSLAQLGHTDTQYF.